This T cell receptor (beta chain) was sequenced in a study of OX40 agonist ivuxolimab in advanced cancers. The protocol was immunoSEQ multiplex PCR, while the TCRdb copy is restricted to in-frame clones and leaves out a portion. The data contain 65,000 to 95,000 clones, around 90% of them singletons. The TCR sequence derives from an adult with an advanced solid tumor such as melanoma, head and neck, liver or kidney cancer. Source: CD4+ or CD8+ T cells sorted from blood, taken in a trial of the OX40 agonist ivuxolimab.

This CDR3 is CSVVPSGVNYNEQFF. As DNA, the CDR3 is TGCAGCGTTGTACCTAGCGGGGTCAACTACAATGAGCAGTTCTTC. The rearrangement links TRBV29-1 to TRBJ2-1; 9 nucleotides line up with TRBD2. The V gene's germline CDR1 is SQVTM and CDR2 ANQGSEA. The CDR3 is made up of 15 amino acids. Unmatched junction bases numbered 7, after V lost 4 bases and J lost 3 bases.